The rows below give T cell receptor beta chains drawn from one sample of a study of human T cells and chemical hapten exposure. TCRdb called the RACE reads again in MiXCR, with one record for every CDR3 protein. The sample includes 95,000 to 150,000 distinct CDR3 sequences, roughly 13% of them seen just once. Source: whole blood, taken in connection with sensitization to the hapten diphenylcyclopropenone (DPC). Receptors were obtained from a man younger than 35 with alopecia areata. Some clones in this sample may be carry-over from other donors' samples. CDR3s include the opening cysteine and the closing phenylalanine or tryptophan. D genes are given only for firm matches. Only part of the rows carry a size: once, few, many, or a class if the clone is expanded.

clone_size	v_call	d_call	j_call	cdr3_aa	cdr3_nt
-	TRBV6-2/TRBV6-3	-	TRBJ1-2	CASSGISGGYTF	TGTGCCAGCAGCGGAATTTCGGGTGGCTACACCTTC
few	TRBV4-1	TRBD2	TRBJ2-1	CASSQILAGNYNEQFF	TGCGCCAGCAGCCAAATTCTAGCGGGAAATTACAATGAGCAGTTCTTC
many	TRBV29-1	-	TRBJ2-7	CSTVSDGEQYF	TGCAGCACGGTCTCAGACGGGGAGCAGTACTTC
few	TRBV5-1	TRBD1	TRBJ1-2	CASSSTGTDYGYTF	TGCGCCAGCAGCTCGACAGGGACCGACTATGGCTACACCTTC
-	TRBV24-1	TRBD1	TRBJ2-5	CATSEPPTGGRETQYF	TGTGCCACCAGTGAGCCTCCGACAGGGGGACGTGAGACCCAGTACTTC
few	TRBV7-3	TRBD1	TRBJ2-3	CASSGETGTGQYF	TGTGCCAGCAGCGGAGAGACCGGGACAGGGCAGTATTTT
-	TRBV7-9	-	TRBJ2-5	CASSPGPQETQYF	TGTGCCAGCAGCCCCGGACCCCAAGAGACCCAGTACTTC
-	TRBV12-3/TRBV12-4	TRBD1	TRBJ1-1	CASSSRTGWAEAFF	TGTGCCAGCAGTTCCAGGACAGGTTGGGCTGAAGCTTTCTTT
few	TRBV6-1	TRBD1	TRBJ1-1	CASNEQGAGITEAFF	TGTGCCAGCAACGAACAGGGGGCGGGTATCACTGAAGCTTTCTTT
-	TRBV28	TRBD1	TRBJ1-4	CASSQTGNNEKLFF	TGTGCCAGCAGCCAGACAGGGAATAATGAAAAACTGTTTTTT
-	TRBV20-1	TRBD2	TRBJ2-3	CSASSSGDPSPDTQYF	TGCAGTGCTAGTTCGAGCGGGGACCCCTCTCCGGATACGCAGTATTTT
-	TRBV27	TRBD2	TRBJ2-1	CASSDGLAGTYNEQFF	TGTGCCAGCAGTGACGGACTAGCGGGGACTTACAATGAGCAGTTCTTC
few	TRBV4-2	-	TRBJ2-3	CASSQGLAGANTDTQYF	TGTGCCAGCAGCCAAGGATTGGCGGGGGCTAACACAGATACGCAGTATTTT
-	TRBV7-3	-	TRBJ2-5	CASSPRGGETQYF	TGTGCCAGCAGCCCCCGAGGGGGGGAGACCCAGTACTTC
-	TRBV4-1	-	TRBJ1-1	CASSQDLGPEAFF	TGCGCCAGCAGCCAAGATCTTGGCCCCGAAGCTTTCTTT
many	TRBV29-1	-	TRBJ1-2	CSVEGTVSGYGYTF	TGCAGCGTTGAAGGGACAGTCTCCGGCTATGGCTACACCTTC
many	TRBV11-2	-	TRBJ1-3	CASSFAGASGNTIYF	TGTGCCAGCAGCTTCGCAGGGGCCTCTGGAAACACCATATATTTT
-	TRBV29-1	-	TRBJ1-1	CSGERQANTEAFF	TGCAGCGGAGAAAGGCAGGCCAACACTGAAGCTTTCTTT
few	TRBV6-1	-	TRBJ2-3	CASRSDEGFTDTQYF	TGTGCCAGCAGGAGCGACGAGGGTTTCACAGATACGCAGTATTTT
-	TRBV7-6	TRBD1	TRBJ1-1	CVSSHGQGQNTEAFF	TGTGTCAGCAGCCACGGACAGGGGCAGAACACTGAAGCTTTCTTT
few	TRBV7-8	-	TRBJ2-5	CASRMFGETQYF	TGTGCCAGCAGGATGTTCGGAGAGACCCAGTACTTC
many	TRBV4-3	-	TRBJ2-6	CASSQVVFYGANVLTF	TGCGCCAGCAGCCAAGTTGTGTTTTACGGGGCCAACGTCCTGACTTTC
many	TRBV20-1	-	TRBJ1-1	CSARDSEYYTEAFF	TGCAGTGCTAGAGACTCGGAGTATTACACTGAAGCTTTCTTT
-	TRBV4-3	TRBD1	TRBJ1-2	CASSQDRFYGYTF	TGCGCCAGCAGCCAGGACAGGTTCTATGGCTACACCTTC
few	TRBV20-1	-	TRBJ2-1	CSAKSNEQFF	TGCAGTGCTAAGAGCAATGAGCAGTTCTTC
-	TRBV7-6	-	TRBJ1-4	CVSSRNYREKLFF	TGTGTCAGCAGCCGAAACTACCGTGAAAAACTGTTTTTT
many	TRBV3-1	TRBD1	TRBJ2-1	CASSQAFGWDRGRVEQFF	TGTGCCAGCAGCCAAGCATTTGGGTGGGACAGGGGGCGCGTTGAGCAGTTCTTC
-	TRBV9	TRBD1	TRBJ2-7	CASSVEPGTGIVEQYF	TGTGCCAGCAGCGTAGAGCCGGGGACAGGGATTGTCGAGCAGTACTTC
few	TRBV6-2/TRBV6-3	-	TRBJ2-3	CASSLTASTDTQYF	TGTGCCAGCAGTTTGACAGCTAGCACAGATACGCAGTATTTT
few	TRBV18	-	TRBJ1-1	CASSPLGKRTEAFF	TGTGCCAGCTCACCCCTGGGAAAGAGAACTGAAGCTTTCTTT
few	TRBV5-1	TRBD2	TRBJ2-3	CASHSGGVTDTQYF	TGCGCCAGCCATAGCGGGGGAGTGACAGATACGCAGTATTTT
-	TRBV20-1	-	TRBJ2-1	CSAPYNEQFF	TGCAGTGCTCCCTACAATGAGCAGTTCTTC
many	TRBV7-3	TRBD1	TRBJ2-1	CASSSSGTGFEQFF	TGTGCCAGCAGCTCCTCCGGGACAGGGTTCGAGCAGTTCTTC
-	TRBV7-9	TRBD2	TRBJ2-5	CASSVSGEIQETQYF	TGTGCCAGCAGCGTTAGCGGGGAGATCCAAGAGACCCAGTACTTC
few	TRBV11-2	-	TRBJ1-1	CASSLRPLNTEAFF	TGTGCCAGCAGCTTAAGACCCCTGAACACTGAAGCTTTCTTT
few	TRBV6-5	-	TRBJ1-3	CASSYGGSGNTIYF	TGTGCCAGCAGTTACGGGGGCTCTGGAAACACCATATATTTT
few	TRBV29-1	TRBD1	TRBJ1-1	CSVEDLTGRMDTEAFF	TGCAGCGTTGAAGATCTGACAGGGAGGATGGACACTGAAGCTTTCTTT
few	TRBV21-1	-	TRBJ2-3	CASSKARRDTQYF	TGTGCCAGCAGCAAAGCGCGGCGAGATACGCAGTATTTT
few	TRBV7-2	-	TRBJ2-3	CASSWRKGLRTDTQYF	TGTGCCAGCAGCTGGAGAAAGGGCCTTCGCACAGATACGCAGTATTTT
few	TRBV29-1	-	TRBJ2-2	CSVRDPGTGELFF	TGCAGCGTACGAGACCCCGGAACCGGGGAGCTGTTTTTT
few	TRBV7-9	-	TRBJ2-3	CASSLAYQLTDTQYF	TGTGCCAGCAGCTTAGCCTACCAACTCACAGATACGCAGTATTTT
few	TRBV4-2	TRBD1	TRBJ1-2	CASRPTGFSGYTF	TGTGCCAGCAGACCGACAGGGTTCAGTGGCTACACCTTC
-	TRBV28	TRBD1	TRBJ2-7	CAILGQGMYQYF	TGTGCAATCCTAGGACAGGGGATGTATCAGTACTTC
few	TRBV6-2/TRBV6-3	-	TRBJ2-4	CASSYSPGIAKNIQYF	TGTGCCAGCAGTTACTCGCCGGGGATAGCCAAAAACATTCAGTACTTC
many	TRBV10-3	-	TRBJ2-7	CAISRDMGREQYF	TGTGCCATCAGTCGGGATATGGGTAGGGAGCAGTACTTC
many	TRBV6-5	-	TRBJ1-3	CASSYLSPGNTIYF	TGTGCCAGCAGTTACCTTTCGCCTGGAAACACCATATATTTT
-	TRBV11-2	TRBD1	TRBJ1-1	CASSTSGDRGFNTEAFF	TGTGCCAGCAGCACCTCTGGGGACAGGGGATTTAACACTGAAGCTTTCTTT
-	TRBV6-2/TRBV6-3	-	TRBJ1-2	CASSYGESNYGYTF	TGTGCCAGCAGTTACGGGGAGTCTAACTATGGCTACACCTTC
-	TRBV7-9	-	TRBJ2-7	CASSLFEGGEQYF	TGTGCCAGCAGCTTATTTGAGGGAGGCGAGCAGTACTTC